The TCR beta chain under discussion was sequenced for a study of PD-1 blockade in classical Hodgkin lymphoma. Findings of the study overall: Reported baseline diversity: healthy donors highest, relapsed/refractory patients lowest. Nothing has yet pinned down what causes the repertoire differences, possibly disease activity or prior therapy.

The ends lost 0 bases at V and 3 bases at J; junction bases unmatched: 1. Germline loops: CDR1 MNHNS, CDR2 SASEGT. The CDR3 loop spans 15 amino acids. For this clone: Antigen specificity is unknown.

Relapse was seen in all patients after autologous stem cell transplantation, and brentuximab vedotin exposure was variable. Classification of best responses gave complete response, partial response or progressive disease. Sequencing used immunoSEQ multiplex PCR; TCRdb keeps in-frame clones, though not all of them. Seen here are about 43,000 clones, roughly 72% observed once, and the top ten hold 2.5% to 3%. The clonotype originates from a human donor with classical Hodgkin lymphoma. Sample: peripheral blood mononuclear cells (PBMCs), taken before the second cycle of nivolumab. The chain recombines TRBV6-1 with TRBJ2-7, with 11 nucleotides matching TRBD2. CDR3 DNA sequence: TGTGCCAGCAGTGAAGCCCTAGCGGGGGGCTACGAGCAGTACTTC. The encoded protein is CASSEALAGGYEQYF.